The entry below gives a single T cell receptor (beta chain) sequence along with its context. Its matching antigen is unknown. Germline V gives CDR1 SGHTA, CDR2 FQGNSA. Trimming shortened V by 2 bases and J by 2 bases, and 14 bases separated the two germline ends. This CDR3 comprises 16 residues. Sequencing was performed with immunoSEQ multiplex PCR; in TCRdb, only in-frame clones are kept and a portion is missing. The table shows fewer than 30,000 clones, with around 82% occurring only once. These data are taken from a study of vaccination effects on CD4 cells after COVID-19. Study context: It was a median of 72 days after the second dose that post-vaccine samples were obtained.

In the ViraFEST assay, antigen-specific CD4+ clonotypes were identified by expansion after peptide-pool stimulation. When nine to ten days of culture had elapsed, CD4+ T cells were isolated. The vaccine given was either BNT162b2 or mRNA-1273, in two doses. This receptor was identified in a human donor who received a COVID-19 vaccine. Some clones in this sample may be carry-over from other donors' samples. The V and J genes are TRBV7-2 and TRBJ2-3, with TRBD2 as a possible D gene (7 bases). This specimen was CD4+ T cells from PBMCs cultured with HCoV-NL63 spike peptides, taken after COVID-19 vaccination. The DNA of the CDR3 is TGTGCCAGCAGCTTATCGGGGGGCGGGACCACAGATACGCAGTATTTT. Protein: CASSLSGGGTTDTQYF.